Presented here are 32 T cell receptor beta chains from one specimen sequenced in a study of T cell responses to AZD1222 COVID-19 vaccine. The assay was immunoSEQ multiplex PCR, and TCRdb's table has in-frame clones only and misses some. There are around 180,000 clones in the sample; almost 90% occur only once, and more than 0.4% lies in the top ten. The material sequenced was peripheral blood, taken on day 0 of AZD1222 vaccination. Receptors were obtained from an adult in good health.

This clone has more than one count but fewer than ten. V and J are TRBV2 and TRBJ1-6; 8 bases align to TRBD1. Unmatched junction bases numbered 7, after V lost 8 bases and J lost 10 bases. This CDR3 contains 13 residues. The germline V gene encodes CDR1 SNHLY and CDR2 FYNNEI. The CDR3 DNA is TGTGCCAGCCAGACAGGGGTGAACTCACCCCTCCACTTT. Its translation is CASQTGVNSPLHF.

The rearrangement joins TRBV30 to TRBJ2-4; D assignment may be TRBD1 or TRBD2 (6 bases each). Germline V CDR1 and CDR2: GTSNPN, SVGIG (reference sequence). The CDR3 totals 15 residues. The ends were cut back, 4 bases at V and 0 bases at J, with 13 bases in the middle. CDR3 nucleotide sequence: TGTGCCTGGACCCCCGGGGGCTTAGCCAAAAACATTCAGTACTTC. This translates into CAWTPGGLAKNIQYF. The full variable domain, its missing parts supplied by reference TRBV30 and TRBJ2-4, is SQTIHQWPATLVQPVGSPLSLECTVEGTSNPNLYWYRQAAGRGLQLLFYSVGIGQISSEVPQNLSASRPQDRQFILSSKKLLLSDSGFYLCAWTPGGLAKNIQYFGAGTRLSVL.

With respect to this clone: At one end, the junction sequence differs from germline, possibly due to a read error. The CDR3 spells CASSLKAENEKLFF. The CDR3, as DNA: TGTGCTAGCAGCTTAAAGGCGGAAAATGAAAAACTGTTTTTT. This rearrangement joins TRBV7-7 to TRBJ1-4, with D unclear. Germline CDR1 and CDR2: SSHAT and FNYEAQ (reference sequence). CDR3 length: 14 amino acids.

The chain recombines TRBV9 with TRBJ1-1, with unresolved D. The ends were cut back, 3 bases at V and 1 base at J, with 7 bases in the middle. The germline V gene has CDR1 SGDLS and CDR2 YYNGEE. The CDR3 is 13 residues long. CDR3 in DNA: TGTGCCAGCAGCGCGAACACGAACACTGAAGCTTTCTTT. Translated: CASSANTNTEAFF.

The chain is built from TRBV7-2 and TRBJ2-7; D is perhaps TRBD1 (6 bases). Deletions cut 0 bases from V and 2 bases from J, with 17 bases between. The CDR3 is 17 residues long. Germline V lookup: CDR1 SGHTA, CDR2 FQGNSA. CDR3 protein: CASSLALGRQGPYEQYF. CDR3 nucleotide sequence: TGTGCCAGCAGCTTAGCTTTGGGGCGGCAGGGGCCCTACGAGCAGTACTTC.

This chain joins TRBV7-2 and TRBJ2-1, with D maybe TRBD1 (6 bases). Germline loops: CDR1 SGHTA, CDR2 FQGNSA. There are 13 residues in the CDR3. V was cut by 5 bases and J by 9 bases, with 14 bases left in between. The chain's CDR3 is CASSPPKGGEQFF. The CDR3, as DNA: TGTGCCAGCAGCCCCCCCAAAGGGGGTGAGCAGTTCTTC.

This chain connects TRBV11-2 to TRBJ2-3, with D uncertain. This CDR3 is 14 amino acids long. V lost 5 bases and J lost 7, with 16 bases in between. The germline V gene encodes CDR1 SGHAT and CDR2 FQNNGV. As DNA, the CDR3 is TGTGCCAGCAGCCTCTCCTTCGGGCCGAATACGCAGTATTTT. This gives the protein CASSLSFGPNTQYF. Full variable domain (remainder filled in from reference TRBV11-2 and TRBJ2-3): EAGVAQSPRYKIIEKRQSVAFWCNPISGHATLYWYQQILGQGPKLLIQFQNNGVVDDSQLPKDRFSAERLKGVDSTLKIQPAKLEDSAVYLCASSLSFGPNTQYFGPGTRLTVL.

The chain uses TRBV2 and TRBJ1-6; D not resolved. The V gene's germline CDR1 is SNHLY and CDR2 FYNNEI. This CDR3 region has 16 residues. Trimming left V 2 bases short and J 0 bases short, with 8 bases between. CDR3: CASSELKLSYNSPLHF. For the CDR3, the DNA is TGTGCCAGCAGTGAACTTAAACTCTCCTATAATTCACCCCTCCACTTT.

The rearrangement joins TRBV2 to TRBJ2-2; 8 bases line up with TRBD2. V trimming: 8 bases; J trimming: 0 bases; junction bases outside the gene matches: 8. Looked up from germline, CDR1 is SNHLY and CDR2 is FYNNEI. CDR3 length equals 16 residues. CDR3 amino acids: CASPKGGRPNTGELFF. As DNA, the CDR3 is TGTGCCAGCCCCAAGGGCGGGAGGCCGAACACCGGGGAGCTGTTTTTT.

CDR3 sequence reads: CASSPGSEGLSYNEQFF. CDR3 DNA sequence: TGTGCCAGCAGCCCCGGTTCGGAGGGGTTATCCTACAATGAGCAGTTCTTC. The rearrangement links TRBV21-1 to TRBJ2-1; TRBD2, the table's D call, lacks a check against the DNA. TRBV21-1 is designated a pseudogene. The CDR3 is 17 amino acids.

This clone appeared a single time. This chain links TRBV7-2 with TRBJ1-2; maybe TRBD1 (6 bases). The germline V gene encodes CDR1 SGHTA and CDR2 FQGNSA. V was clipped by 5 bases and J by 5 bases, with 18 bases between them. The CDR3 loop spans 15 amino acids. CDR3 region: CASSPVRTDNYGYTF. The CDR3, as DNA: TGTGCCAGCAGCCCCGTAAGGACAGATAATTATGGCTACACCTTC.

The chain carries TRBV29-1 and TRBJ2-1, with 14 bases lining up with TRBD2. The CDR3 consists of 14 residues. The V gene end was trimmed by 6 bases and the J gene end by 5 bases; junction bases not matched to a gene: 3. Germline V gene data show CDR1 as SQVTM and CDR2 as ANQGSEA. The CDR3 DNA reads TGCAGCGTGGGGGGACTAGCGGGAGACAATGAGCAGTTCTTC. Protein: CSVGGLAGDNEQFF.

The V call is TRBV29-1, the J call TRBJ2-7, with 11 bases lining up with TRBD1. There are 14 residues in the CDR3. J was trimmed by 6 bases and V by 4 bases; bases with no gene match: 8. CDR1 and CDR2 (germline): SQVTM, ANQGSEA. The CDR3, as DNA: TGCAGCGTTGGGGGACAGGGGGAATGGGGCGAGCAGTACTTC. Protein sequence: CSVGGQGEWGEQYF.

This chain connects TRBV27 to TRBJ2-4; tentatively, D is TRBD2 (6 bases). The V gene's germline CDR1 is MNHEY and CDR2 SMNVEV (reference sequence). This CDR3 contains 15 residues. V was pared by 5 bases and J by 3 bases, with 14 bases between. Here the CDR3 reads CASSGRDSNKNIQYF. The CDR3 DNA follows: TGTGCCAGCAGTGGTAGGGACTCGAACAAAAACATTCAGTACTTC.

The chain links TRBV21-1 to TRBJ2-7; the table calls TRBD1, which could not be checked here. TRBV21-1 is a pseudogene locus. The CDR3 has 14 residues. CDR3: CASSPPARNYEQYF. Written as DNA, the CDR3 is TGTGCCAGCAGCCCGCCGGCCAGGAACTACGAGCAGTACTTC.

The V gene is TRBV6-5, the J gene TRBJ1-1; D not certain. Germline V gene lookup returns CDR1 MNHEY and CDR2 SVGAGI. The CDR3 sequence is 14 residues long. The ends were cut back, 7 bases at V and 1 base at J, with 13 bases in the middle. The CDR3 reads CASTPATPNTEAFF. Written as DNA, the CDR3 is TGTGCCAGCACCCCCGCGACCCCGAACACTGAAGCTTTCTTT.

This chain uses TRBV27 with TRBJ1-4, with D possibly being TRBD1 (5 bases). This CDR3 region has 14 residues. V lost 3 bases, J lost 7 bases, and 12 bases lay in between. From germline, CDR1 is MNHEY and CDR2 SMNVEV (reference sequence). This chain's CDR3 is CASSFTQGGEKLFF. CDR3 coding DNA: TGTGCCAGCAGTTTTACCCAGGGAGGTGAAAAACTGTTTTTT.

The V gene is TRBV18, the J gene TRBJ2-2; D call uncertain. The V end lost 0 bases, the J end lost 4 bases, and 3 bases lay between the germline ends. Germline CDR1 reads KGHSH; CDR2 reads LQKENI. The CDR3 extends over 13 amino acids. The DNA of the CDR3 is TGTGCCAGCTCACCACCGGTCACCGGGGAGCTGTTTTTT. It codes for CASSPPVTGELFF. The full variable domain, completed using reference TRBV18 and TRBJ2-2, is NAGVMQNPRHLVRRRGQEARLRCSPMKGHSHVYWYRQLPEEGLKFMVYLQKENIIDESGMPKERFSAEFPKEGPSILRIQQVVRGDSAAYFCASSPPVTGELFFGEGSRLTVL.

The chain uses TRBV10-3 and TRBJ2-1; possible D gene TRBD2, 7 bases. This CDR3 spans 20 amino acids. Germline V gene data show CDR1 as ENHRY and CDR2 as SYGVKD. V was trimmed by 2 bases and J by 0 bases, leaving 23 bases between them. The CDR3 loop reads CAISEPPSGRGRSSYNEQFF. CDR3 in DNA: TGTGCCATCAGTGAGCCCCCCAGCGGGCGGGGGCGGAGCTCCTACAATGAGCAGTTCTTC.

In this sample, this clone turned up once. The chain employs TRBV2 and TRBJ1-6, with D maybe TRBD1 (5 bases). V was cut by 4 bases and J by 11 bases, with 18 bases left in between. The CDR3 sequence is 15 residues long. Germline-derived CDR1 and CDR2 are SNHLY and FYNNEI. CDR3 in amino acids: CASSGSGETSTPLHF. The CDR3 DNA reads TGTGCCAGCAGTGGGTCGGGGGAGACGTCGACACCCCTCCACTTT.

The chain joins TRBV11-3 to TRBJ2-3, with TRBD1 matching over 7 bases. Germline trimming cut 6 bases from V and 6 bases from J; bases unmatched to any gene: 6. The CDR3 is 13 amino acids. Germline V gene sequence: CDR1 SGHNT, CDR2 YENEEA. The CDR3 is CASSTTGADTQYF. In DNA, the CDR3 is TGTGCCAGCAGTACTACAGGGGCCGATACGCAGTATTTT.

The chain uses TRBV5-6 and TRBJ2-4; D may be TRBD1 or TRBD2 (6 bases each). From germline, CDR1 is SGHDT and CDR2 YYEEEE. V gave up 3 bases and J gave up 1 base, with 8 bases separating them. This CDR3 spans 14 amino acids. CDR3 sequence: CASSSGAAKNIQYF. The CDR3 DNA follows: TGTGCCAGCAGCTCGGGGGCGGCCAAAAACATTCAGTACTTC.

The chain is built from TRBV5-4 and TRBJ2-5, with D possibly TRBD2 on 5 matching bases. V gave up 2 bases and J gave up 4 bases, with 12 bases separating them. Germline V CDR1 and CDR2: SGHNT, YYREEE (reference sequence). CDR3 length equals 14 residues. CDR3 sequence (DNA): TGTGCCAGCAGCTTCCGGGGTCGGGGAGAGACCCAGTACTTC. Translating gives CASSFRGRGETQYF.

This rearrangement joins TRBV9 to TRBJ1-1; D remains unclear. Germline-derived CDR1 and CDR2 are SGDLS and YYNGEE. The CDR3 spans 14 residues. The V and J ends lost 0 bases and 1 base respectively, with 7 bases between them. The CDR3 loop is CASSVGGRNTEAFF. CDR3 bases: TGTGCCAGCAGCGTAGGGGGAAGGAACACTGAAGCTTTCTTT.

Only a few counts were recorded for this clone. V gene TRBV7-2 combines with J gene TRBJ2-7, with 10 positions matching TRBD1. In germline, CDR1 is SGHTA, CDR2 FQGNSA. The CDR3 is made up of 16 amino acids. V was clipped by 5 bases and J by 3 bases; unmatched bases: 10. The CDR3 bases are TGTGCCAGCAGCCCGCCCGGGACAGGGGTCCTCTACGAGCAGTACTTC. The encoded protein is CASSPPGTGVLYEQYF.

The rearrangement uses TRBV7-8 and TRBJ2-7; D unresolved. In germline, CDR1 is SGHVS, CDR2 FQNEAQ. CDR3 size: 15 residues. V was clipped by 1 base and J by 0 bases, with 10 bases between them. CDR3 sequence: CASSLGVAHSYEQYF. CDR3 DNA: TGTGCCAGCAGCTTAGGAGTAGCCCACTCCTACGAGCAGTACTTC.

DNA of the CDR3: TGCGCCAGCAGCCTCGGGCAAATTGCAACTAATGAAAAACTGTTTTTT. Residues: CASSLGQIATNEKLFF. This chain joins TRBV5-1 and TRBJ1-4; no firm D call. The CDR3 spans 16 residues. Trimming cost V 4 bases and J 0 bases, with 13 bases left between them. Germline loops: CDR1 SGHRS, CDR2 YFSETQ. Drawing the rest from reference TRBV5-1 and TRBJ1-4, the complete variable domain is KAGVTQTPRYLIKTRGQQVTLSCSPISGHRSVSWYQQTPGQGLQFLFEYFSETQRNKGNFPGRFSGRQFSNSRSEMNVSTLELGDSALYLCASSLGQIATNEKLFFGSGTQLSVL.

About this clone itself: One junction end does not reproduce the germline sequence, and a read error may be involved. The CDR3 DNA reads TGTGCCAGCAGATTAGGGACAGGGGGCAAACAGCCCCAGCATTTT. This translates into CASRLGTGGKQPQHF. The chain links TRBV2 to TRBJ1-5; 12 bases are a match to TRBD1. This CDR3 spans 15 amino acids. The germline gives CDR1 SNHLY, CDR2 FYNNEI.

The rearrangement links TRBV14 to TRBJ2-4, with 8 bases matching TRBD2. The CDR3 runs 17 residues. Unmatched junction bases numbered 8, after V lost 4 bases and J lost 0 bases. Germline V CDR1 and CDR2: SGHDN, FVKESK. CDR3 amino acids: CASSPGGARIAKNIQYF. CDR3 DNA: TGTGCCAGCAGCCCGGGAGGGGCGCGAATAGCCAAAAACATTCAGTACTTC.

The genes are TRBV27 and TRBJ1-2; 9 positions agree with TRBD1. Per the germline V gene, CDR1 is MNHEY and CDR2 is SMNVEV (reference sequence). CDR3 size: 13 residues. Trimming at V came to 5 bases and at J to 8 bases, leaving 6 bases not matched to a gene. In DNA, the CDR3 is TGTGCCAGCAGTGAACGACAGGGGGGAGGCTACACCTTC. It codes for CASSERQGGGYTF.

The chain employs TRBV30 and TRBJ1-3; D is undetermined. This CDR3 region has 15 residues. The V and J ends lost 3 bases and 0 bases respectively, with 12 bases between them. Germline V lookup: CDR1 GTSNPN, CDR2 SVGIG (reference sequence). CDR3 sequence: CAWRTTAYSGNTIYF. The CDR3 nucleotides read TGTGCCTGGAGGACCACCGCTTACTCTGGAAACACCATATATTTT.

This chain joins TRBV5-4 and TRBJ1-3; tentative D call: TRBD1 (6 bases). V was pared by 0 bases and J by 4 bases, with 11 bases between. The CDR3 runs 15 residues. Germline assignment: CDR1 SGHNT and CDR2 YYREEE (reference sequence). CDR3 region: CASSLAPGTGNTIYF. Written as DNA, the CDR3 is TGTGCCAGCAGCTTGGCCCCAGGGACAGGAAACACCATATATTTT.